This is a list of T cell receptor beta chains from one sample in a study of T cells in Graves' hyperthyroidism and ophthalmopathy. One entry per CDR3 protein results from TCRdb running MiXCR on the multiplex PCR reads. The repertoire holds around 450,000 distinct CDR3 sequences, with 15% to 18% as singletons. The sequencing sample was made of blood. Receptor source: a woman under 30 with Graves' hyperthyroidism. Each CDR3 is given with its conserved first and last residue. Each record gives: CDR3 protein, CDR3 DNA, D gene, clone size, V gene, J gene. The D gene is left open where the match is weak. Only some rows state a clone size, as once, few, many or a class for expanded clones.

CASSLEASGANNEQFF	TGCGCCAGCAGCTTGGAGGCTAGCGGGGCGAACAATGAGCAGTTCTTC	TRBD2	NA	TRBV5-1	TRBJ2-1
CSVEGVSGRANNEQFF	TGCAGCGTTGAAGGCGTTAGCGGGAGGGCCAACAATGAGCAGTTCTTC	TRBD2	few	TRBV29-1	TRBJ2-1
CASSPRDPVDYGYTF	TGTGCCAGCTCACCTCGGGATCCCGTTGATTATGGCTACACCTTC	NA	many	TRBV18	TRBJ1-2
CATSAAGGLADTQYF	TGTGCCACCAGTGCGGCGGGAGGCCTGGCAGATACGCAGTATTTT	TRBD2	many	TRBV24-1	TRBJ2-3
CASSSSENTEAFF	TGTGCCAGCAGTTCAAGTGAGAACACTGAAGCTTTCTTT	NA	many	TRBV6-1	TRBJ1-1
CASSPWDRDHEQYF	TGTGCCAGCAGCCCGTGGGACAGGGACCACGAGCAGTACTTC	TRBD1	NA	TRBV9	TRBJ2-7
CASRSPGGPGTEAFF	TGTGCCAGTAGGTCTCCAGGGGGCCCGGGAACTGAAGCTTTCTTT	TRBD1	NA	TRBV19	TRBJ1-1
CASSWDRGISSPLHF	TGTGCCAGCAGCTGGGACAGGGGAATTAGTTCACCCCTCCACTTT	TRBD1	many	TRBV5-5	TRBJ1-6
CSVDHGRDEQYF	TGCAGCGTTGACCACGGGAGGGACGAGCAGTACTTC	TRBD2	many	TRBV29-1	TRBJ2-7
CASSLTQFTDTQYF	TGCGCCAGCAGCTTGACCCAGTTCACAGATACGCAGTATTTT	NA	many	TRBV5-1	TRBJ2-3
CASSLGGAQIAPLHF	TGTGCCAGCAGCTTAGGAGGGGCCCAGATTGCACCCCTCCACTTT	NA	many	TRBV7-9	TRBJ1-6
CASRIEPYNEQFF	TGCGCCAGCAGGATAGAACCCTACAATGAGCAGTTCTTC	NA	many	TRBV5-1	TRBJ2-1
CASSLGGTLTFF	TGTGCCAGCAGCCTGGGCGGGACATTAACTTTCTTT	NA	many	TRBV11-3	TRBJ1-1
CASSYSGAGPLHF	TGTGCCAGCAGTTACTCGGGAGCGGGACCCCTCCACTTT	NA	many	TRBV6-2/TRBV6-3	TRBJ1-6
CASSLWGLAGPTYNEQFF	TGTGCCAGCAGCTTATGGGGGCTAGCGGGCCCAACCTACAATGAGCAGTTCTTC	TRBD2	many	TRBV11-2	TRBJ2-1
CSARQWGTGSSYNEQFF	TGCAGTGCTAGACAATGGGGGACAGGGAGCTCCTACAATGAGCAGTTCTTC	TRBD1	NA	TRBV20-1	TRBJ2-1
CASSDPAGGTYTF	TGTGCCAGCAGCGACCCTGCAGGGGGCACCTACACCTTC	TRBD1	many	TRBV12-3/TRBV12-4	TRBJ1-2
CASSLGVLSTDTQYF	TGTGCCAGCAGTTTGGGAGTCCTGAGCACAGATACGCAGTATTTT	NA	many	TRBV28	TRBJ2-3
CASRTQFDSNQPQHF	TGTGCCAGCAGAACACAATTTGACTCCAATCAGCCCCAGCATTTT	NA	many	TRBV6-1	TRBJ1-5
CASSIGQFETQYF	TGTGCCAGCAGCATAGGACAGTTTGAGACCCAGTACTTC	NA	NA	TRBV7-6	TRBJ2-5
CATSRDWGGTEAFF	TGTGCCACCAGCAGAGATTGGGGGGGCACTGAAGCTTTCTTT	NA	many	TRBV15	TRBJ1-1
CASSPQDLSSTEAFF	TGCGCCAGCAGCCCACAGGACCTTTCGAGCACTGAAGCTTTCTTT	NA	many	TRBV5-1	TRBJ1-1
CASTRGRGGRISDTQYF	TGTGCCAGCACCAGGGGGCGGGGGGGAAGGATCTCAGATACGCAGTATTTT	NA	many	TRBV2	TRBJ2-3
CSTSGGTTSYEQYF	TGCAGTACTAGCGGGGGGACTACCTCCTACGAGCAGTACTTC	TRBD2	many	TRBV20-1	TRBJ2-7
CASSPDTLTPNYGYTF	TGTGCCAGCAGCCCTGATACCTTGACACCTAACTATGGCTACACCTTC	NA	many	TRBV12-3/TRBV12-4	TRBJ1-2
CASTPLVLGNSPLHF	TGTGCCAGCACCCCCCTGGTCCTTGGGAATTCACCCCTCCACTTT	NA	many	TRBV6-9	TRBJ1-6
CASSQDLRFHHPRGVTYGYTF	TGCGCCAGCAGCCAAGATCTCCGCTTTCACCATCCGAGGGGGGTTACCTATGGCTACACCTTC	NA	few	TRBV4-1	TRBJ1-2